The 30 T cell receptor beta chains presented below share a single source sample, sequenced in a study of blood T cell repertoires in COVID-19. Only in-frame clones appear in the TCRdb table, and some are missing; sequencing was by immunoSEQ multiplex PCR. The sample carries roughly 380,000 clones, approximately 91% recorded once. The specimen was peripheral blood. The origin of the receptors is a woman in her 40s with COVID-19, enrolled during active disease.

The chain links TRBV7-2 to TRBJ2-4; 11 bases fit TRBD2. The CDR3 runs to 16 residues. The germline gives CDR1 SGHTA, CDR2 FQGNSA. V lost 4 bases, J lost 7 bases, and 9 bases stayed unmatched. For the CDR3, the DNA is TGTGCCAGCAGCTCGTTAGCGGGGGGGAGAGGGAACATTCAGTACTTC. Encoded protein: CASSSLAGGRGNIQYF.

J is TRBJ1-4 and V is TRBV19, with TRBD1 matching over 7 bases. V shed 4 bases, J shed 4 bases, and the junction held 6 bases outside the gene matches. Germline V lookup: CDR1 LNHDA, CDR2 SQIVND (reference sequence). The CDR3 contains 15 residues. The CDR3 DNA reads as TGTGCCAGTAGTACAACAGGGGCGTTTAATGAAAAACTGTTTTTT. This gives the protein CASSTTGAFNEKLFF. The whole variable domain, filled in from reference TRBV19 and TRBJ1-4, reads DGGITQSPKYLFRKEGQNVTLSCEQNLNHDAMYWYRQDPGQGLRLIYYSQIVNDFQKGDIAEGYSVSREKKESFPLTVTSAQKNPTAFYLCASSTTGAFNEKLFFGSGTQLSVL.

V usage is TRBV5-6 and J usage is TRBJ2-7; TRBD1 might be the D (5 bases). The CDR3 loop spans 13 amino acids. Trimming left V 1 base short and J 4 bases short, with 9 bases between. CDR1 is SGHDT and CDR2 is YYEEEE in the germline V gene. This chain's CDR3 is CASSLTGFYEQYF. The DNA for the CDR3 is TGTGCCAGCAGCTTGACAGGTTTTTACGAGCAGTACTTC.

The rearrangement links TRBV12-3 or TRBV12-4 to TRBJ1-2; a possible D gene is TRBD1 (6 bases). CDR3 length equals 12 residues. The ends were cut back, 6 bases at V and 2 bases at J, with 7 bases in the middle. CDR3 nucleotide sequence: TGTGCCAGCAGGGACAGCAACTATGGCTACACCTTC. Translated, it gives CASRDSNYGYTF.

Only one count was recorded for this clone. The V call is TRBV19, the J call TRBJ2-1; 9 bases line up with TRBD1. J was trimmed by 7 bases and V by 3 bases; bases with no gene match: 7. This CDR3 comprises 15 residues. Germline V gene data show CDR1 as LNHDA and CDR2 as SQIVND (reference sequence). CDR3 in amino acids: CASSIRDRALNEQFF. The CDR3 region has the DNA TGTGCCAGTAGTATCCGGGACAGGGCTTTGAATGAGCAGTTCTTC. Full variable domain (outside the CDR3, taken from reference TRBV19 and TRBJ2-1): DGGITQSPKYLFRKEGQNVTLSCEQNLNHDAMYWYRQDPGQGLRLIYYSQIVNDFQKGDIAEGYSVSREKKESFPLTVTSAQKNPTAFYLCASSIRDRALNEQFFGPGTRLTVL.

The V gene is TRBV6-5, the J gene TRBJ2-2; possible D gene TRBD2, 5 bases. CDR3 length: 13 residues. V was clipped by 2 bases and J by 11 bases, with 12 bases between them. The germline V gene has CDR1 MNHEY and CDR2 SVGAGI. The CDR3 DNA sequence: TGTGCCAGCAGTTACGAAATAGAGGGAGAGCTGTTTTTT. It is translated as CASSYEIEGELFF.

The J gene is TRBJ2-2, the V gene TRBV5-6, with TRBD2 identical over 8 bases. The CDR3 has 16 residues. V trimming: 4 bases; J trimming: 3 bases; junction bases outside the gene matches: 8. The V gene's germline CDR1 is SGHDT and CDR2 YYEEEE. This CDR3 is CASSGRERGYTGELFF. The CDR3 DNA follows: TGTGCCAGCAGCGGGCGGGAGCGGGGGTACACCGGGGAGCTGTTTTTT.

This clone was seen only a few times. This CDR3 is CSARDRGTAFF. As DNA, the CDR3 is TGCAGTGCTAGAGACCGGGGGACGGCTTTCTTT. The rearrangement uses TRBV20-1 and TRBJ1-1, with D possibly TRBD1 on 5 matching bases. Germline CDR1 DFQATT, CDR2 SNEGSKA (reference sequence). The V end was cut by 0 bases, the J end by 11 bases, with 10 bases between. The CDR3 has 11 amino acids.

With respect to this clone: Other DNA sequences within the sample encode an identical CDR3. This chain uses TRBV2 with TRBJ2-2; a possible D gene is TRBD1 (5 bases). V was clipped by 10 bases and J by 5 bases, with 8 bases between them. The CDR3 is made up of 11 amino acids. The germline V gene has CDR1 SNHLY and CDR2 FYNNEI. DNA for the CDR3: TGTGCCACCCAGGGAACCGGGGAGCTGTTTTTT. Its translation: CATQGTGELFF.

The chain has TRBV9 and TRBJ1-6, with 8 bases identical to TRBD1. This CDR3 is 15 amino acids long. Germline V CDR1 and CDR2: SGDLS, YYNGEE. V dropped 5 bases and J dropped 5; count of bases not matched to a gene: 6. This CDR3 is CASRAGTGDNSPLHF. The CDR3 nucleotides read TGTGCCAGCAGGGCCGGGACAGGAGATAATTCACCCCTCCACTTT.

This chain links TRBV6-5 with TRBJ2-5; TRBD1 is a possible D gene (5 bases). Germline loops: CDR1 MNHEY, CDR2 SVGAGI. The CDR3 has 14 residues. Trimming stripped 7 bases from V and 2 bases from J, with 14 bases between. The CDR3 sequence is CASTEGAFQETQYF. The CDR3 DNA reads as TGTGCCAGCACCGAAGGGGCGTTTCAAGAGACCCAGTACTTC.

The chain carries TRBV18 and TRBJ2-3; D is unresolved. The CDR3 spans 16 residues. Germline CDR1 reads KGHSH; CDR2 reads LQKENI. V lost 3 bases to trimming and J lost 0 bases, with 13 bases between them. The CDR3 nucleotides read TGTGCCAGCTCACCCCTCCCTTCAACTAGCACAGATACGCAGTATTTT. Its translation is CASSPLPSTSTDTQYF. Together with reference TRBV18 and TRBJ2-3, the CDR3 gives the full variable domain: NAGVMQNPRHLVRRRGQEARLRCSPMKGHSHVYWYRQLPEEGLKFMVYLQKENIIDESGMPKERFSAEFPKEGPSILRIQQVVRGDSAAYFCASSPLPSTSTDTQYFGPGTRLTVL.

The chain is built from TRBV21-1 and TRBJ1-6; the table calls TRBD1, which could not be checked here. TRBV21-1 is assigned pseudogene status. The CDR3 totals 13 residues. Here the CDR3 DNA reads TGTGCCAGCAGGGGACAGCTCTATTCACCCCTCCACTTT. Its protein is CASRGQLYSPLHF.

V and J are TRBV5-5 and TRBJ1-2, with 10 bases aligning to TRBD1. V gave up 5 bases and J gave up 5 bases; unmatched junction bases: 12. This CDR3 contains 16 residues. Germline V CDR1 and CDR2: SGHKS, YYEKEE (reference sequence). CDR3 DNA sequence: TGTGCCAGCAGACTCCCAGGACAGGGGGAGTATTATGGCTACACCTTC. Protein sequence: CASRLPGQGEYYGYTF.

This clone has a single count. The J gene is TRBJ1-1, the V gene TRBV29-1, with a tentative D call TRBD1 (5 bases). Germline V gives CDR1 SQVTM, CDR2 ANQGSEA. The CDR3 is made up of 16 amino acids. Trimming pared 7 bases from V and 4 bases from J, leaving 25 bases between. The CDR3: CSAGGFGTSGGTEAFF. The CDR3 DNA reads as TGCAGCGCCGGAGGCTTCGGGACGTCCGGGGGCACTGAAGCTTTCTTT.

This chain uses TRBV7-2 with TRBJ1-5, with D unclear. Germline CDR1 SGHTA, CDR2 FQGNSA. The germline V and J ends were trimmed by 2 bases and 6 bases, with 8 bases remaining between them. This CDR3 has 13 residues. In nucleotides, the CDR3 is TGTGCCAGCAGCTTAAGAATCGGTCAGCCCCAGCATTTT. Its translation: CASSLRIGQPQHF.

On this clone: At one end the junction does not follow the germline gene, possibly because of a read error. The rearrangement joins TRBV7-7 to TRBJ2-1; TRBD2 agrees at 8 bases. The CDR3 length is 14 residues. CDR1 SSHAT and CDR2 FNYEAQ come from the germline V gene (reference sequence). CDR3 sequence (DNA): TGTGCTAGCAGCTCCGGGACTAGGGCGGATGAGCAGTTCTTC. The encoded protein is CASSSGTRADEQFF.

A few counts support this clone. The chain couples TRBV11-2 to TRBJ1-1; D is undetermined. The CDR3 has 13 amino acids. With 0 bases removed from V and 2 bases from J, the gap between germline ends came to 4 bases. Germline V gene sequence: CDR1 SGHAT, CDR2 FQNNGV. The CDR3 spells CASSLDHNTEAFF. In nucleotides, the CDR3 is TGTGCCAGCAGCTTAGATCATAACACTGAAGCTTTCTTT.

With regard to this clone: Other nucleotide sequences from this sample produce the same CDR3. The chain joins TRBV5-1 to TRBJ2-5; perhaps TRBD1 as D (6 bases). This CDR3 contains 13 residues. The V gene's germline CDR1 is SGHRS and CDR2 YFSETQ. The V end was cut by 7 bases, the J end by 0 bases, with 10 bases between. The CDR3 is CASSTGYQETQYF. CDR3 nucleotide sequence: TGCGCCAGCTCTACAGGGTACCAAGAGACCCAGTACTTC.

J is TRBJ1-3 and V is TRBV27; D unresolved. Trimming stripped 0 bases from V and 5 bases from J, with 8 bases between. This CDR3 spans 14 amino acids. Looked up from germline, CDR1 is MNHEY and CDR2 is SMNVEV (reference sequence). CDR3 residues: CASSLSRGRNTIYF. CDR3 coding DNA: TGTGCCAGCAGTTTATCGCGGGGTCGAAACACCATATATTTT.

This clone has a single count. The chain employs TRBV28 and TRBJ1-5; weak D call: TRBD1 (5 bases). Germline-derived CDR1 and CDR2 are MDHEN and SYDVKM. The CDR3 runs to 16 residues. The ends were cut back, 1 base at V and 4 bases at J, with 14 bases in the middle. CDR3 nucleotides: TGTGCCAGCAGTTTATATGCGACCCCAGGGAATCAGCCCCAGCATTTT. It codes for CASSLYATPGNQPQHF.

V and J are TRBV18 and TRBJ2-1; possibly TRBD1 for D (6 bases). The germline V gene has CDR1 KGHSH and CDR2 LQKENI. This CDR3 is built from 14 residues. V was cut by 2 bases and J by 8 bases, with 13 bases left in between. The CDR3 here is CASSPTNRADEQFF. DNA for the CDR3: TGTGCCAGCTCACCAACGAACAGGGCGGATGAGCAGTTCTTC.

The chain carries TRBV28 and TRBJ1-2; no reliable D call. The CDR3 is 14 residues long. Between the trimmed V and J ends, which lost 1 base and 8 bases, there was a span of 14 bases. CDR1 is MDHEN, CDR2 SYDVKM, per germline. CDR3: CASSLLVPGGGYTF. Written as DNA, the CDR3 is TGTGCCAGCAGTTTATTGGTTCCCGGAGGGGGCTACACCTTC.

The chain has TRBV28 and TRBJ2-1; TRBD1 aligns across 7 bases. Looked up from germline, CDR1 is MDHEN and CDR2 is SYDVKM. The CDR3 is 12 amino acids. The junction had 4 bases not matched to a gene; V was cut back by 4 bases and J by 10 bases. The CDR3 DNA is TGTGCCAGCAGTTCCCCGGACAGGGAGCAGTTCTTC. It is translated as CASSSPDREQFF. The variable domain in full, completed from reference TRBV28 and TRBJ2-1, reads DVKVTQSSRYLVKRTGEKVFLECVQDMDHENMFWYRQDPGLGLRLIYFSYDVKMKEKGDIPEGYSVSREKKERFSLILESASTNQTSMYLCASSSPDREQFFGPGTRLTVL.

This clone occurred a few times. This rearrangement joins TRBV6-5 to TRBJ1-6, with D tentatively TRBD1 (5 bases). The CDR3 is 14 amino acids. V gave up 3 bases and J gave up 8 bases, with 11 bases separating them. The germline V gene has CDR1 MNHEY and CDR2 SVGAGI. The CDR3, as DNA: TGTGCCAGCAGTTATGACAGCAGTGATTCACCCCTCCACTTT. Translated, it gives CASSYDSSDSPLHF.

The chain carries TRBV7-2 and TRBJ2-3; D is possibly TRBD2 (6 bases). Trimming cost V 2 bases and J 1 base, with 13 bases left between them. CDR1 and CDR2 from the germline V gene are SGHTA and FQGNSA. The length of the CDR3 is 16 residues. The CDR3 nucleotides are TGTGCCAGCAGCTTATCCCAAACTAGCCGCACAGATACGCAGTATTTT. It codes for CASSLSQTSRTDTQYF.

Only one count was recorded for this clone. The chain has TRBV7-2 and TRBJ1-3; possibly TRBD1 for D (6 bases). CDR3 length: 16 amino acids. With 2 bases removed from V and 4 bases from J, the gap between germline ends came to 15 bases. The germline V gene has CDR1 SGHTA and CDR2 FQGNSA. This CDR3 reads CASSLNPSGTGNTIYF. Written as DNA, the CDR3 is TGTGCCAGCAGCTTAAACCCGTCGGGGACAGGAAACACCATATATTTT. Full variable domain (missing parts from reference TRBV7-2 and TRBJ1-3): GAGVSQSPSNKVTEKGKDVELRCDPISGHTALYWYRQSLGQGLEFLIYFQGNSAPDKSGLPSDRFSAERTGGSVSTLTIQRTQQEDSAVYLCASSLNPSGTGNTIYFGEGSWLTVV.

The rearrangement joins TRBV6-5 to TRBJ1-6; a weak D match, TRBD1 (5 bases). This CDR3 has 14 residues. Germline V CDR1 and CDR2: MNHEY, SVGAGI. Between the trimmed V and J ends, which lost 2 bases and 7 bases, there was a span of 9 bases. DNA for the CDR3: TGTGCCAGCAGTTACAAGGGGTGGAATTCACCCCTCCACTTT. It translates to CASSYKGWNSPLHF.

The chain couples TRBV6-5 to TRBJ2-1; no clear D gene. The CDR3 has 11 residues. In germline, CDR1 is MNHEY, CDR2 SVGAGI. The V end lost 6 bases, the J end lost 6 bases, and 6 bases lay between the germline ends. Here the CDR3 DNA reads TGTGCCAGCAGGCGAGGCAATGAGCAGTTCTTC. It specifies CASRRGNEQFF.

The table lists this clone with a count of one. The gene calls are TRBV7-9 and TRBJ1-4, with 9 positions matching TRBD1. CDR1 and CDR2 from the germline V gene are SEHNR and FQNEAQ (reference sequence). This CDR3 has 16 residues. The V and J ends lost 4 bases and 0 bases, in that order; junction bases with no gene match: 3. This CDR3 reads CASSWDRAPTNEKLFF. The CDR3 DNA sequence: TGTGCCAGCAGCTGGGACAGGGCACCAACTAATGAAAAACTGTTTTTT.